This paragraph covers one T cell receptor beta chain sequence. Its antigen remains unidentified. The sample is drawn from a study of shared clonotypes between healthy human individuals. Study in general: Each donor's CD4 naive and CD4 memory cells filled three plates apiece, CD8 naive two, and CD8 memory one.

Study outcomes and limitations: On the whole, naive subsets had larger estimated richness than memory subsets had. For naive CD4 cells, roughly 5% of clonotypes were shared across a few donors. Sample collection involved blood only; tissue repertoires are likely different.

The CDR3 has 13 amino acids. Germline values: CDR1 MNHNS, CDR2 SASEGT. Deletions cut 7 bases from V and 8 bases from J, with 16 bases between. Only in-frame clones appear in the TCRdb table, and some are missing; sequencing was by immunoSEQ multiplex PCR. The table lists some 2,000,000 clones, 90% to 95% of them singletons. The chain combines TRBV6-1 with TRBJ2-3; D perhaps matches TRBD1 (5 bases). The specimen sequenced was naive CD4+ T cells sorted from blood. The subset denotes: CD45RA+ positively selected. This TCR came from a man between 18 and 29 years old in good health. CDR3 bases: TGTGCCAGCATATCTCAGGGATCGGGTACGCAGTATTTT. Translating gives CASISQGSGTQYF.